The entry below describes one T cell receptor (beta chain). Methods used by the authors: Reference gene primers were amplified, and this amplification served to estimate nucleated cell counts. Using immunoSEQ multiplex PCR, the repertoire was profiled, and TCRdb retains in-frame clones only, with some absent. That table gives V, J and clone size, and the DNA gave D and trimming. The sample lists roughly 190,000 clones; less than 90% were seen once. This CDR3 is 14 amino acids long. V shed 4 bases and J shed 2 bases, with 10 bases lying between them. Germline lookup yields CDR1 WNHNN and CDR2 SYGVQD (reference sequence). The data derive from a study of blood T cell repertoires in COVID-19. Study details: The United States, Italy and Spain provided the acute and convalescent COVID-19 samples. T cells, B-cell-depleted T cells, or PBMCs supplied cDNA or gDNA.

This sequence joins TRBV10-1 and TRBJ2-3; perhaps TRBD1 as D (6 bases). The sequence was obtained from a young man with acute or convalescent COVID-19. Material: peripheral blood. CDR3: CASSGGGSTDTQYF. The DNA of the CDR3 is TGCGCCAGCAGTGGAGGGGGATCCACAGATACGCAGTATTTT.